The TCR beta chain under discussion was sequenced for a study of beta chain features in type 1 diabetes. For the study at large: Age, gender and cell yields were similar between patients and healthy donors.

Points on this clone: Its antigen remains unknown.

Roughly 100 mL of blood, on average, came from one heparinised draw per donor. Via the markers CD45RO/CCR7/CD25/CD127/CD95/CD27, stem cell-like memory, regulatory, central memory and naive CD4+ cells were sorted. General study results and limits: Comparison showed that naive, central memory and Treg TCRB repertoires appeared more similar among patients than among healthy donors. Across all four CD4+ subsets, people with type 1 diabetes showed modestly shorter TCRB CDR3s.

The sequenced template was cDNA made from the entire isolated RNA. This table comes from immunoSEQ multiplex PCR, and its TCRdb copy is limited to in-frame clones, with some not included. Found here are about 660,000 clones, roughly an eighth of them singletons; the top ten hold just under 0.04%. Specimen: naive CD4+ T cells from blood. The sequence was obtained from a man aged 18 to 30 with type 1 diabetes.

The CDR3 DNA reads as TGTGCCAGCAGCTTAGGGCGAACGAACACTGAAGCTTTCTTT. It yields the protein CASSLGRTNTEAFF. The chain has TRBV7-9 and TRBJ1-1; no definite D call. V was trimmed by 1 base and J by 1 base, leaving 7 bases between them. CDR1 is SEHNR, CDR2 FQNEAQ, per germline (reference sequence). CDR3 length: 14 residues.